This record concerns one T cell receptor beta chain sequence. This clonotype was counted between two and nine times. This receptor's antigen is unknown. No quality values exist for individual bases; no much larger clone is one base distant. These data originate in a study of T-cell memory formation after mild COVID-19 (dated by TCRdb to the early 2020s). For the wider study: TCR sequence clusters from the two donors were found to be largely donor specific. T-cell clones expanding and contracting after mild COVID-19 in a couple of donors were tracked by longitudinal TCRalpha and TCRbeta repertoire sequencing. Two young, previously healthy adult volunteers made up the cohort, one male and one female. The paper as a whole reports these results and caveats: Balanced CD4/CD8 phenotypes were observed for clones contracting from day 15 to 85, whereas a bias towards CD4+ was observed for a second wave of clones expanding from day 15 to 37. The second-wave clones that peaked on day 37 were not confirmed to be SARS-CoV-2 specific. Only a couple of mild cases were covered by the study, and larger cohorts that include severe cases with pre-infection samples were considered necessary. Contracting CD4+ clones appeared mostly in the CM and EM memory subsets, whereas CD8+ clones were enriched in EMRA. The detection of some responding clones in pre-infection memory suggests that pre-existing cross-reactive memory T cells joined the SARS-CoV-2 response.

PBMCs were isolated by Ficoll-Paque density gradient centrifugation. Sequencing took place on an Illumina NovaSeq 6000. cDNA libraries for TCRalpha and TCRbeta were prepared by 5'RACE using constant-segment primers, with sample barcodes and unique molecular identifiers added. Trizol reagent was used to extract RNA from every sample. Library amplification was performed in two PCR steps, and a second sample barcode and Illumina TruSeq adapters were introduced in the second step. Libraries were sequenced on an Illumina NovaSeq with 2 x 150 bp paired-end reads. On the study's bioinformatics: The reads were demultiplexed and collapsed into UMI-guided consensus sequences using migec v1.2.7. Using mixcr v2.1.11, the UMI consensuses were aligned to TRA and TRB V and J templates and assembled into clonotypes. A clonotype was counted as expanded or contracted only if both edgeR and NoisET called the change significant, with noise models trained on biological replicates. For edgeR calls, the thresholds were a false discovery rate-adjusted p below 0.01 and a log2 fold-change of 1. As an exploratory analysis of dynamics, max-normalized trajectories of the 1000 most abundant clonotypes were examined with PCA combined with hierarchical clustering. Each responding clone was given a CD4 or CD8 phenotype based on the CD4+ and CD8+ repertoires, which had been sequenced separately. TCRdb reworked the public reads: Q25 trimming with fastp, MiXCR clone assembly, productive beta chains retained. Rows merge per CDR3 protein into single entries with the most common DNA and genes. The V and J calls follow TCRdb's processing rather than the paper's. Present in this sample are approximately 350,000 distinct CDR3 sequences, over 10% of which were seen just once. 20% to 25% of the sample lies in the top ten.

Trimming leaves V shorter by 0 bases and J shorter by 4 bases, with the junction holding 14 bases beyond the gene matches. For CDR1 and CDR2, the germline V gene lists LGHNA and YNFKEQ. The CDR3 contains 19 residues, cysteine and phenylalanine counted. Only CDR3 DNA remains: 57 bases, in frame from the first base. Material: PBMCs or a T cell subset sorted from them (not recorded which). The TCR originated in a man between 18 and 35 years old who had mild COVID-19 (a few samples of this study predate the infection). The sample titles of this study are shuffled in the database, so cell type and time point are left out; the donor was told from shared clones. The chain is made from TRBV4-2 and TRBJ2-5, and 10 bases in between align with TRBD2. The CDR3 here reads CASSQDSLDSGGTRETQYF. The base sequence is TGTGCCAGCAGCCAAGACTCGCTGGATAGCGGGGGGACCCGAGAGACCCAGTACTTC.